This TCR beta chain was retrieved from a study of shared clonotypes between healthy human individuals. Findings of the study overall: Naive CD4 clonotypes overlapped across a few donors at about 5.2%.

The CD4+ fraction was divided into a CD45RA+ naive subset and a CD45RA-negative memory subset. Source study methods: ImmunoSEQ only sent back junction sequences with no quality scores, so filtering was done differently. Only in-frame clones appear in the TCRdb table, and some are missing; sequencing was by immunoSEQ multiplex PCR. That table furnishes V, J and clone size, whereas the DNA furnished D and trimming. Among 2.3 million or so clones, 93% were seen once, and the ten largest hold approximately 0.4%. Germline values: CDR1 MDHEN, CDR2 SYDVKM. The length of the CDR3 is 16 residues. V was clipped by 5 bases and J by 4 bases, with 20 bases between them. Note on this clone: Its specificity is unknown.

V and J are TRBV28 and TRBJ1-1; TRBD1 might be the D (6 bases). The sequencing sample was made of naive CD4+ T cells from PBMCs. This sample's subset: CD45RA+ positively selected. The TCR was taken from a man between 18 and 29 years old in good health. Some clones in this sample may be carry-over from other donors' samples. As DNA, the CDR3 is TGTGCCAGCAGTAGCATGGGGGGCGCGTCTACCACTGAAGCTTTCTTT. This gives the protein CASSSMGGASTTEAFF. Drawing the rest from reference TRBV28 and TRBJ1-1, the complete variable domain is DVKVTQSSRYLVKRTGEKVFLECVQDMDHENMFWYRQDPGLGLRLIYFSYDVKMKEKGDIPEGYSVSREKKERFSLILESASTNQTSMYLCASSSMGGASTTEAFFGQGTRLTVV.